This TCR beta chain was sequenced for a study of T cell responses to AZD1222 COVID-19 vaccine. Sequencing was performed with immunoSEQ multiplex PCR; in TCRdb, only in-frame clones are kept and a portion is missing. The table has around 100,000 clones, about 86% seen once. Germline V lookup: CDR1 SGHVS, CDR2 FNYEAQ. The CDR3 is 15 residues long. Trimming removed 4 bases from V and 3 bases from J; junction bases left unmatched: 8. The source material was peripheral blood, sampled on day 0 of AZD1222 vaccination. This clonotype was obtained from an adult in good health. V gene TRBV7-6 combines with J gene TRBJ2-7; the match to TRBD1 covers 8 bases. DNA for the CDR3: TGTGCCAGCAGCTCCGAAGGACAGGGATACTACGAGCAGTACTTC. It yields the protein CASSSEGQGYYEQYF.